These T cell receptor beta chains were read from a single sample in a study of blood T cell repertoires in COVID-19. The method was immunoSEQ multiplex PCR; TCRdb's version includes in-frame clones alone and lacks a portion of them. The table records almost 45,000 clones, about 70% of them present only once. Material: peripheral blood. Source of these receptors: a man older than 75 with acute or convalescent COVID-19. CDR3s include the opening cysteine and the closing phenylalanine or tryptophan. D genes are given only for firm matches. Not every row has a clone size; where given, it reads once, few, many or a size class.

d_call clone_size cdr3_length j_call v_call cdr3_aa cdr3_nt
TRBD1 NA 15 TRBJ1-6 TRBV7-9 CASSLTGAGGSPLHF TGTGCCAGCAGCTTGACAGGGGCCGGAGGGTCACCCCTCCACTTT
NA NA 14 TRBJ2-7 TRBV7-2 CASSQPPGSYEQYF TGTGCCAGCAGCCAACCCCCGGGGTCCTACGAGCAGTACTTC
NA NA 15 TRBJ2-3 TRBV7-9 CASSRKGGSADTQYF TGTGCCAGCAGCCGAAAAGGGGGTTCAGCAGATACGCAGTATTTT
NA NA 16 TRBJ2-2 TRBV19 CASRSGGGFLIGELFF TGTGCCAGCCGGTCGGGGGGCGGATTCTTGATCGGGGAGCTGTTTTTT
TRBD1 NA 14 TRBJ2-2 TRBV6-5 CASSRDSYTGELFF TGTGCCAGCAGCCGGGACAGCTACACCGGGGAGCTGTTTTTT
NA NA 14 TRBJ2-7 TRBV30 CAWSLMDSSDEQYF TGTGCCTGGAGCCTTATGGACAGCAGCGACGAGCAGTACTTC
NA many 15 TRBJ2-7 TRBV7-2 CASSSRQGGLYEQYF TGTGCCAGCAGCAGCAGACAGGGAGGTCTCTACGAGCAGTACTTC
NA few 15 TRBJ2-2 TRBV4-1 CASSQEGRHTGELFF TGCGCCAGCAGTCAGGAGGGCCGCCACACCGGGGAGCTGTTTTTT
TRBD2 NA 15 TRBJ2-1 TRBV11-3 CASSLGGSSYNEQFF TGTGCCAGCAGCTTGGGCGGGAGCTCCTACAATGAGCAGTTCTTC
TRBD2 once 16 TRBJ2-3 TRBV14 CASSPGLAGGEDTQYF TGTGCCAGCAGTCCGGGACTAGCGGGAGGCGAAGATACGCAGTATTTT
TRBD1 few 15 TRBJ2-1 TRBV29-1 CSVAMLDRGASEQFF TGCAGCGTTGCCATGCTGGACAGGGGGGCGAGTGAGCAGTTCTTC
NA NA 14 TRBJ2-7 TRBV7-6 CASSSTGFGYEQYF TGTGCCAGCAGCTCTACAGGGTTCGGCTACGAGCAGTACTTC
TRBD1 NA 14 TRBJ1-6 TRBV3-1/TRBV3-2 CASAQKGTVSPLHF TGTGCCAGCGCTCAGAAGGGGACAGTATCACCCCTCCACTTT
NA NA 15 TRBJ2-7 TRBV7-2 CASSTQSVAAVGQYF TGTGCCAGCAGCACCCAGTCCGTCGCGGCCGTGGGGCAGTACTTC
TRBD2 NA 13 TRBJ2-5 TRBV6-6 CASRGGSLETQYF TGTGCCAGTAGGGGAGGGAGTTTGGAGACCCAGTACTTC
TRBD2 once 17 TRBJ2-7 TRBV7-8 CASSSRGLAGDGYEQYF TGTGCCAGCAGCTCTCGCGGACTAGCGGGAGACGGCTACGAGCAGTACTTC
TRBD1 few 12 TRBJ1-1 TRBV29-1 CSVGTVGVGAFF TGCAGCGTCGGGACAGTGGGCGTAGGAGCTTTCTTT
NA NA 14 TRBJ1-1 TRBV18 CASSRVQGDTEAFF TGTGCCAGCTCGCGAGTCCAGGGTGACACTGAAGCTTTCTTT
TRBD2 once 15 TRBJ2-7 TRBV28 CASRSLAGVAYEQYF TGTGCCAGCAGGTCACTAGCGGGAGTGGCCTACGAGCAGTACTTC
NA NA 16 TRBJ2-7 TRBV6-5 CASSYDLYRTSYEQYF TGTGCCAGCAGTTACGATCTTTACAGGACGTCCTACGAGCAGTACTTC
NA NA 11 TRBJ2-7 TRBV3-1/TRBV3-2 CASSQAGIQYF TGTGCCAGCAGCCAAGCGGGGATACAGTACTTC
NA NA 14 TRBJ2-7 TRBV7-2 CASSLSDYIRGQYF TGTGCCAGCAGCTTATCAGACTATATACGAGGGCAGTACTTC
NA NA 12 TRBJ2-1 TRBV10-3 CAISLEYNEQFF TGTGCCATCAGCTTAGAATACAATGAGCAGTTCTTC
TRBD1 NA 14 TRBJ2-5 TRBV5-5 CASSSRGQGETQYF TGTGCCAGCAGCTCGAGGGGGCAAGGAGAGACCCAGTACTTC
TRBD1 NA 16 TRBJ1-4 TRBV7-9 CASSWFTGTDNEKLFF TGTGCCAGCAGCTGGTTTACCGGGACAGATAATGAAAAACTGTTTTTT
NA NA 17 TRBJ2-2 TRBV4-3 CASSQETGGINTGELFF TGCGCCAGCAGCCAAGAAACAGGCGGGATCAACACCGGGGAGCTGTTTTTT
NA NA 14 TRBJ1-2 TRBV5-6 CASSLLGLNYGYTF TGTGCCAGCAGCTTGCTGGGCCTGAACTATGGCTACACCTTC
TRBD2 NA 14 TRBJ2-1 TRBV7-9 CASKQGGSYNEQFF TGTGCCTCCAAGCAAGGCGGGAGTTACAATGAGCAGTTCTTC
NA many 13 TRBJ2-2 TRBV24-1 CATSDPYAGELFF TGTGCCACCAGTGATCCCTATGCCGGGGAGCTGTTTTTT
TRBD2 NA 14 TRBJ2-1 TRBV30 CAWSRLAGHNEQFF TGTGCCTGGAGTCGACTAGCGGGACACAATGAGCAGTTCTTC
NA few 15 TRBJ1-5 TRBV4-1 CASSQVRGANQPQHF TGCGCCAGCAGCCAAGTGCGGGGGGCGAATCAGCCCCAGCATTTT
TRBD1 NA 16 TRBJ2-7 TRBV2 CASYPGGSPPTYEQYF TGTGCCTCTTACCCAGGGGGCTCCCCCCCCACCTACGAGCAGTACTTC
NA NA 12 TRBJ2-4 TRBV7-2 CASTAGEDIQYF TGTGCCAGCACCGCCGGGGAGGACATTCAGTACTTC
TRBD2 few 15 TRBJ2-7 TRBV5-4 CASSLDSGRRYEQYF TGTGCCAGCAGCTTGGATAGCGGGAGAAGGTACGAGCAGTACTTC
NA NA 15 TRBJ1-4 TRBV5-1 CASSLTQGSYEKLFF TGCGCCAGCAGCTTGACGCAGGGAAGTTATGAAAAACTGTTTTTT
TRBD1 few 16 TRBJ1-4 TRBV28 CAARLGQGPNGEKLFF TGTGCCGCCAGGCTAGGACAGGGGCCTAATGGTGAAAAACTGTTTTTT